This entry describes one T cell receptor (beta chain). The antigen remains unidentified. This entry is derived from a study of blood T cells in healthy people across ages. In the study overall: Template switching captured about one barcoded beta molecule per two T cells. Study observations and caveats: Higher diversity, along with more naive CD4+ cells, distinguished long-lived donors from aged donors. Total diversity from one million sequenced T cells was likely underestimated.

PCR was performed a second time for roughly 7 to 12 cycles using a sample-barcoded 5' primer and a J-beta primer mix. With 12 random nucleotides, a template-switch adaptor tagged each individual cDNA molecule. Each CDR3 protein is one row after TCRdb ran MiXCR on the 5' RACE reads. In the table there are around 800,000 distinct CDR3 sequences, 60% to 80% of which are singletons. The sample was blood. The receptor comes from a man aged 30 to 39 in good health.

The CDR3 bases are TGTGCCAGCAGTGACAGGGGAAATGAAAAACTGTTTTTT. Translated, it gives CASSDRGNEKLFF. The chain joins TRBV6-6 to TRBJ1-4; 8 bases map to TRBD1. The germline V gene encodes CDR1 MNHNY and CDR2 SVGAGI (reference sequence). The CDR3 contains 13 residues. J was trimmed by 5 bases and V by 5 bases; bases with no gene match: 1.